This is a list of T cell receptor beta chains from one sample in a study of cytomegalovirus exposure and HLA in healthy donors. Repertoires were generated with immunoSEQ multiplex PCR, while TCRdb's copy carries only in-frame clones and drops some. The repertoire holds 150,000 to 180,000 clones, 65% to 75% seen once, with around 2.3% in the top ten. Sequenced input: PBMCs. Receptors were obtained from a man aged 30-40 years in good health and CMV-seronegative. CDR3s include the opening cysteine and the closing phenylalanine or tryptophan. Fields, in order: clone size, D gene, V gene, J gene, CDR3 protein, CDR3 DNA. A D gene is named only where the DNA matches it firmly. Clone size is not always given. Where it is, it says once, few, many or a class for expanded clones.

>-|-|TRBV18|TRBJ2-2
CASSPPSGSNTGELFF
TGTGCCAGCTCACCACCGTCGGGGTCGAACACCGGGGAGCTGTTTTTT
>-|TRBD1|TRBV7-2|TRBJ2-1
CASSWDSYNEQFF
TGTGCCAGCAGCTGGGACAGCTACAATGAGCAGTTCTTC
>few|TRBD1|TRBV11-3|TRBJ2-2
CASSSGQGAWTGELFF
TGTGCCAGCAGCTCGGGACAGGGGGCATGGACCGGGGAGCTGTTTTTT
>-|-|TRBV2|TRBJ1-1
CASSGLSGLWVNTEAFF
TGTGCCAGCAGTGGTCTATCGGGGTTGTGGGTCAACACTGAAGCTTTCTTT
>-|-|TRBV7-3|TRBJ2-1
CASSLSVLPSYNEQFF
TGTGCCAGCAGCTTAAGTGTCCTCCCTTCCTACAATGAGCAGTTCTTC
>few|-|TRBV2|TRBJ2-7
CASSLDSSYEQYF
TGTGCCAGCAGTTTGGACAGTTCCTACGAGCAGTACTTC
>-|TRBD1|TRBV5-1|TRBJ1-1
CASSDTGTAFEAFF
TGCGCCAGCAGCGACACCGGGACAGCGTTTGAAGCTTTCTTT
>-|TRBD1|TRBV19|TRBJ2-5
CASSLGQGPQETQYF
TGTGCCAGTAGCCTTGGACAGGGCCCTCAAGAGACCCAGTACTTC
>once|TRBD1|TRBV19|TRBJ2-4
CASSQEDRGKNIQYF
TGTGCCAGTAGTCAGGAGGACAGGGGAAAAAACATTCAGTACTTC
>-|TRBD1|TRBV10-3|TRBJ2-1
CAISESGQGTFF
TGTGCCATCAGTGAGTCTGGACAGGGGACGTTCTTC
>few|TRBD1|TRBV9|TRBJ2-1
CASSVTGGGYNEQFF
TGTGCCAGCAGCGTGACAGGGGGCGGCTACAATGAGCAGTTCTTC
>-|TRBD1|TRBV19|TRBJ2-1
CASTSRDRGYNEQFF
TGTGCCAGTACCTCCAGGGACAGGGGTTACAATGAGCAGTTCTTC
>-|-|TRBV5-1|TRBJ2-2
CASSLKWGLGGELFF
TGCGCCAGCAGCTTGAAGTGGGGGCTCGGCGGGGAGCTGTTTTTT
>-|-|TRBV19|TRBJ1-2
CASGESDRSYGYPF
TGTGCCAGTGGTGAGAGTGACAGGTCCTATGGCTACCCCTTC
>-|-|TRBV5-6|TRBJ1-5
CASSLGGGGSGPQHF
TGTGCCAGCAGCTTGGGAGGAGGCGGTTCAGGGCCCCAGCATTTT
>-|-|TRBV5-6|TRBJ1-3
CASSLVSGTGNTIYF
TGTGCCAGCAGCTTGGTGTCCGGGACTGGAAACACCATATATTTT
>-|-|TRBV5-6|TRBJ2-2
CASSGPGEGNTGELFF
TGTGCCAGCAGCGGACCAGGGGAGGGTAACACCGGGGAGCTGTTTTTT
>-|-|TRBV5-6|TRBJ1-1
CASSLDALMNTEAFF
TGTGCCAGCAGCTTGGATGCACTGATGAACACTGAAGCTTTCTTT
>few|-|TRBV4-3|TRBJ1-5
CASSQESGSSNQPQHF
TGCGCCAGCAGCCAAGAATCAGGGTCGAGCAATCAGCCCCAGCATTTT
>-|-|TRBV7-2|TRBJ1-3
CASSLDNSGNTIYF
TGTGCCAGCAGCTTAGATAACTCTGGAAACACCATATATTTT
>-|-|TRBV4-3|TRBJ1-2
CASSQEFQGDTYGYTF
TGCGCCAGCAGCCAAGAATTTCAAGGGGATACCTATGGCTACACCTTC